Detailed here is one T cell receptor (beta chain). Its antigen is not known. This sample was included in a study of cytomegalovirus exposure and HLA in healthy donors. Study-level results: The dataset shows that most TCR sequences were rare, while some public TCRs occurred in many donors. Among the CMV-associated chains, three were confirmed in vitro as specific for CMV antigens.

There are 15 residues in the CDR3. In germline, CDR1 is MNHEY, CDR2 SMNVEV (reference sequence). V was shortened by 8 bases and J by 3 bases, with 19 bases between the two germline ends. The repertoire was sequenced with immunoSEQ multiplex PCR; TCRdb's copy has only in-frame clones and lacks some. The data hold roughly 220,000 clones, with 65% to 85% observed a single time. The specimen sequenced was PBMCs. This TCR came from a woman in her thirties in good health and CMV-seropositive. The chain has TRBV27 and TRBJ1-1; the D is unclear. The chain's CDR3 is CASGYPSSRDTEAFF. Written as DNA, the CDR3 is TGTGCCAGCGGGTACCCAAGCAGCCGGGACACTGAAGCTTTCTTT.